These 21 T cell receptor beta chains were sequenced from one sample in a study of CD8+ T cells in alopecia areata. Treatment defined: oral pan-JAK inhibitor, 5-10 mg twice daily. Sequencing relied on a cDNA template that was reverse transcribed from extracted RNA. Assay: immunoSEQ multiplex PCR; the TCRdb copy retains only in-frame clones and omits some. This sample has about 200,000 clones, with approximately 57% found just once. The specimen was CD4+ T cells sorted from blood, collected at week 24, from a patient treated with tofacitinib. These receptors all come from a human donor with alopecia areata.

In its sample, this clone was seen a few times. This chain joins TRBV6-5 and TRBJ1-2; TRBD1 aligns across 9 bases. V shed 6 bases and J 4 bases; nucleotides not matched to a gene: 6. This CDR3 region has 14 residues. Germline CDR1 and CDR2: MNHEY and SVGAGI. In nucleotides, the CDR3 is TGTGCCAGCAGCCCCGGGACAGGGCCCTATGGCTACACCTTC. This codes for CASSPGTGPYGYTF.

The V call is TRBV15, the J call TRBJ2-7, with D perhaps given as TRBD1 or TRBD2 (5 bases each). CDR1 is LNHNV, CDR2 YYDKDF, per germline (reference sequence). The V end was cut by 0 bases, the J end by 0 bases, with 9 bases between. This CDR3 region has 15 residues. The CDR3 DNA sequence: TGTGCCACCAGCAGAGATAGGGGAGACTCCTACGAGCAGTACTTC. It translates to CATSRDRGDSYEQYF.

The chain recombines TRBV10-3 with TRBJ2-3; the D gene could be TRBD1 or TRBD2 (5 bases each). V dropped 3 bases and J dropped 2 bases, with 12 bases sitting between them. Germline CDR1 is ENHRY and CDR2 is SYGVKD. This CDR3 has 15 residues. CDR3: CAISEVGTDTDTQYF. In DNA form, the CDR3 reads TGTGCCATCAGTGAAGTCGGGACCGACACAGATACGCAGTATTTT.

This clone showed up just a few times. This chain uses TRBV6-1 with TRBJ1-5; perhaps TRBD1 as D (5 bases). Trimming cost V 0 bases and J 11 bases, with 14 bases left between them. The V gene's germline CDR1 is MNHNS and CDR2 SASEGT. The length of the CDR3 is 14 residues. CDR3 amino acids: CASSEATQGTAQHF. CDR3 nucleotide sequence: TGTGCCAGCAGTGAAGCGACTCAGGGTACGGCCCAGCATTTT.

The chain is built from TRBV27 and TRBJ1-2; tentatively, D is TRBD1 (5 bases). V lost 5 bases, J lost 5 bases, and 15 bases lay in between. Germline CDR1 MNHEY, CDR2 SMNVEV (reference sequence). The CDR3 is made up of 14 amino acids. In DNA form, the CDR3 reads TGTGCCAGCAGTCCCTTGGGGGACCTGTATGGCTACACCTTC. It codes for CASSPLGDLYGYTF.

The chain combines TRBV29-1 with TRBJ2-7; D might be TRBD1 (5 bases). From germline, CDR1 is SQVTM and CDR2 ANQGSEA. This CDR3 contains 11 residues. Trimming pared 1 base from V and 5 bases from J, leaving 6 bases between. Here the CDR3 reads CSVEGGHEQYF. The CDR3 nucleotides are TGCAGCGTTGAAGGGGGCCACGAGCAGTACTTC.

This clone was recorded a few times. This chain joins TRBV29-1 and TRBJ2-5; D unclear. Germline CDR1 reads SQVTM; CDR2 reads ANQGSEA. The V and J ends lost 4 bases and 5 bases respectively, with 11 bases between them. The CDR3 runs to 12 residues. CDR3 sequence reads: CSVGGIWETQYF. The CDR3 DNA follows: TGCAGCGTTGGCGGTATTTGGGAGACCCAGTACTTC.

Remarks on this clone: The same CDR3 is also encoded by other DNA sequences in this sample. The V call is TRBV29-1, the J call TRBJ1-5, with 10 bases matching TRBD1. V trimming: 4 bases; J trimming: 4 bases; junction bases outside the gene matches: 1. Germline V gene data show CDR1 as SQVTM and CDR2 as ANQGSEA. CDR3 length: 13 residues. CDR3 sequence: CSVGTGGNQPQHF. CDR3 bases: TGCAGCGTTGGGACAGGGGGTAATCAGCCCCAGCATTTT.

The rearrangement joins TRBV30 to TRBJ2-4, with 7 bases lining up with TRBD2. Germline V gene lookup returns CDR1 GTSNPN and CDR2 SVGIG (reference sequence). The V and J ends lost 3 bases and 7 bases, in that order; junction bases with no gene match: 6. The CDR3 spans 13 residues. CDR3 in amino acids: CAWRVPGGNIQYF. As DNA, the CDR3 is TGTGCCTGGAGGGTCCCGGGAGGCAACATTCAGTACTTC. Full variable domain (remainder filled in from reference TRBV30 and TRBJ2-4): SQTIHQWPATLVQPVGSPLSLECTVEGTSNPNLYWYRQAAGRGLQLLFYSVGIGQISSEVPQNLSASRPQDRQFILSSKKLLLSDSGFYLCAWRVPGGNIQYFGAGTRLSVL.

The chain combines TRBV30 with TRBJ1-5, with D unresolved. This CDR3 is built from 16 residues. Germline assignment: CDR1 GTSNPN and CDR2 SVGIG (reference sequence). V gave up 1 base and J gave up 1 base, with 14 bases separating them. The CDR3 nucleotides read TGTGCCTGGAGTGCGATTGGAACACACAGCAATCAGCCCCAGCATTTT. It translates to CAWSAIGTHSNQPQHF.

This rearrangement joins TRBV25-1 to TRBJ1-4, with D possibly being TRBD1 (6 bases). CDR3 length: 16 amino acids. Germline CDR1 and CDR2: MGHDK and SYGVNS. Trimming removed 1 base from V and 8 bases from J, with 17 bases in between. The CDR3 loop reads CASSESRVQGYEKLFF. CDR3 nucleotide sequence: TGTGCCAGCAGTGAATCACGGGTTCAGGGGTACGAAAAACTGTTTTTT. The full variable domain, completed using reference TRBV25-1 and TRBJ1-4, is EADIYQTPRYLVIGTGKKITLECSQTMGHDKMYWYQQDPGMELHLIHYSYGVNSTEKGDLSSESTVSRIRTEHFPLTLESARPSHTSQYLCASSESRVQGYEKLFFGSGTQLSVL.

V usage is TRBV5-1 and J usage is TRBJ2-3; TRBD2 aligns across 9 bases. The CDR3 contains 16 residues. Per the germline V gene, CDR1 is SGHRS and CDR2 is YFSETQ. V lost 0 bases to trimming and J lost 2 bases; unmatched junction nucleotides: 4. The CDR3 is CASSLDLAGYTDTQYF. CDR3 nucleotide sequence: TGCGCCAGCAGCTTGGATCTAGCGGGGTACACAGATACGCAGTATTTT.

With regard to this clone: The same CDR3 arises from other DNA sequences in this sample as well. This CDR3 is CAWSGGYEQYF. CDR3 sequence (DNA): TGTGCCTGGAGCGGGGGCTACGAGCAGTACTTC. J is TRBJ2-7 and V is TRBV30; TRBD2 is a possible D gene (6 bases). V was shortened by 3 bases and J by 3 bases, with 6 bases between the two germline ends. Germline lookup yields CDR1 GTSNPN and CDR2 SVGIG (reference sequence). CDR3 length equals 11 residues.

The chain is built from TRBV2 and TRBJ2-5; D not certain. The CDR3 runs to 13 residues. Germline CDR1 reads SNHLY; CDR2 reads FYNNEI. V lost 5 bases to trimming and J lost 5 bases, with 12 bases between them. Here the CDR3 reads CASSTLLGETQYF. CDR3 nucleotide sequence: TGTGCCAGCAGTACATTACTTGGGGAGACCCAGTACTTC.

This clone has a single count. The CDR3 region has the DNA TGTGCCGCAGCAAGGGAGATCACTGAAGCTTTCTTT. Its protein product is CAAAREITEAFF. This sequence joins TRBV30 and TRBJ1-1; D is unclear. This CDR3 comprises 12 residues. Germline assignment: CDR1 GTSNPN and CDR2 SVGIG (reference sequence). Between the trimmed V and J ends, which lost 8 bases and 4 bases, there was a span of 14 bases.

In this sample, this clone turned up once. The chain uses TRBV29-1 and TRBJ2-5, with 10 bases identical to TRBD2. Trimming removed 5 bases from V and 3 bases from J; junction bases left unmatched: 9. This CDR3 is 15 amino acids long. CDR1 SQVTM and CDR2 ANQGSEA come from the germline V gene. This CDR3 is CSVLGLADTKETQYF. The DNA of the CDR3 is TGCAGCGTTCTCGGACTAGCGGACACAAAAGAGACCCAGTACTTC.

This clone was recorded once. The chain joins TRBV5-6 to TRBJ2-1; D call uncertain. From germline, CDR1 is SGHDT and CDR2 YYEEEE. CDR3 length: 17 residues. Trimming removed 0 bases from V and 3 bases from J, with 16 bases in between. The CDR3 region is CASSLVYSMADYNEQFF. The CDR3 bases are TGTGCCAGCAGCTTGGTCTACAGTATGGCCGACTACAATGAGCAGTTCTTC.

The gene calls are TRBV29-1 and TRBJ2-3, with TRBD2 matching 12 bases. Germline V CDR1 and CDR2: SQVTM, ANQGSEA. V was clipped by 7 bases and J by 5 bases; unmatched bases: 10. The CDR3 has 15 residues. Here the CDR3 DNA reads TGCAGCGCTAGGACTAGCGGGGTCCGTAGAGATACGCAGTATTTT. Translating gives CSARTSGVRRDTQYF.

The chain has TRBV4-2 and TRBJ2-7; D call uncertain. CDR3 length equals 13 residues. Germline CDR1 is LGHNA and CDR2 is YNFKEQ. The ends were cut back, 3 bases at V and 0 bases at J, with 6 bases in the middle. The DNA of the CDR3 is TGTGCCAGCAGCCAGACCGGCTCCTACGAGCAGTACTTC. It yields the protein CASSQTGSYEQYF.

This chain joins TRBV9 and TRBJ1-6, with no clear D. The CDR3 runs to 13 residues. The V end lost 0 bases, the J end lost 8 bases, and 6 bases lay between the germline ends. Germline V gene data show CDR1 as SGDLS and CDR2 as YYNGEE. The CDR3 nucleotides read TGTGCCAGCAGCGTAGCTTGGGATTCACCCCTCCACTTT. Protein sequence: CASSVAWDSPLHF. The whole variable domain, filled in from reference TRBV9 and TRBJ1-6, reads DSGVTQTPKHLITATGQRVTLRCSPRSGDLSVYWYQQSLDQGLQFLIQYYNGEERAKGNILERFSAQQFPDLHSELNLSSLELGDSALYFCASSVAWDSPLHFGNGTRLTVT.

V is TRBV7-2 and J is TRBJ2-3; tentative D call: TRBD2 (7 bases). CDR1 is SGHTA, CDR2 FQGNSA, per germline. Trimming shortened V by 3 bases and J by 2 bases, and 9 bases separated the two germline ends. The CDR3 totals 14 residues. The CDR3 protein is CASSLAGATDTQYF. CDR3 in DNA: TGTGCCAGCAGCTTGGCGGGGGCCACAGATACGCAGTATTTT.